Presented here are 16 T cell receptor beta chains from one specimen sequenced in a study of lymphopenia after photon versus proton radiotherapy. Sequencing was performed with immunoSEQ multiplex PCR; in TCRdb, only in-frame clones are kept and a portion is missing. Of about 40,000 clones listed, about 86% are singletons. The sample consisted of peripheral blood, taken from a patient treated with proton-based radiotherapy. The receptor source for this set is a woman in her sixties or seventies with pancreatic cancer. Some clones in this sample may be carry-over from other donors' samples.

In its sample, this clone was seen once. The CDR3 protein is CASSSQDRATEAFF. The CDR3 DNA sequence: TGTGCCAGCAGCTCACAGGACAGGGCCACTGAAGCTTTCTTT. The chain employs TRBV7-6 and TRBJ1-1; TRBD1 aligns across 8 bases. The CDR3 is 14 amino acids. J lost 4 bases, V lost 4 bases, and 5 bases had no gene match. Germline CDR1 and CDR2: SGHVS and FNYEAQ.

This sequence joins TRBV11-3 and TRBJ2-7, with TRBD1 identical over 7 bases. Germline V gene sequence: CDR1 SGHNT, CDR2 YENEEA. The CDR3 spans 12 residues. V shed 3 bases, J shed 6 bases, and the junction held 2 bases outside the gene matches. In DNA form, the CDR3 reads TGTGCCAGCAGCTTCGCAGGGGGCGAGCAGTACTTC. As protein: CASSFAGGEQYF. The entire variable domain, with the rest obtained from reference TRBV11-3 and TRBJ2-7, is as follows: EAGVVQSPRYKIIEKKQPVAFWCNPISGHNTLYWYLQNLGQGPELLIRYENEEAVDDSQLPKDRFSAERLKGVDSTLKIQPAELGDSAVYLCASSFAGGEQYFGPGTRLTVT.

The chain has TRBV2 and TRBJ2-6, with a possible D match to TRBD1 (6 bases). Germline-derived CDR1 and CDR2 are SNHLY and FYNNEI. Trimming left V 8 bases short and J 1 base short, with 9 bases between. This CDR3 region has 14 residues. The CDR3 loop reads CASPRGSGANVLTF. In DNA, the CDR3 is TGTGCCAGCCCCAGGGGTTCTGGGGCCAACGTCCTGACTTTC. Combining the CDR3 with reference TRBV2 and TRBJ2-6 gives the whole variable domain EPEVTQTPSHQVTQMGQEVILRCVPISNHLYFYWYRQILGQKVEFLVSFYNNEISEKSEIFDDQFSVERPDGSNFTLKIRSTKLEDSAMYFCASPRGSGANVLTFGAGSRLTVL.

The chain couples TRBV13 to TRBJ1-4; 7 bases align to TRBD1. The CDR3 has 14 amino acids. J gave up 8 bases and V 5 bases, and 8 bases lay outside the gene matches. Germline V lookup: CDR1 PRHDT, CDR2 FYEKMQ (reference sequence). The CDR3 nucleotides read TGTGCCAGCAGCCCACAGGGGATGGGCGAAAAACTGTTTTTT. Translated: CASSPQGMGEKLFF. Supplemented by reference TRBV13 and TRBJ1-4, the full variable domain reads AAGVIQSPRHLIKEKRETATLKCYPIPRHDTVYWYQQGPGQDPQFLISFYEKMQSDKGSIPDRFSAQQFSDYHSELNMSSLELGDSALYFCASSPQGMGEKLFFGSGTQLSVL.

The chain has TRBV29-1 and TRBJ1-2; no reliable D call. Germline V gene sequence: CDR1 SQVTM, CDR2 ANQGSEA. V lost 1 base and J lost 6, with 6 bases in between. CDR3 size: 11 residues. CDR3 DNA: TGCAGCGTTGAAGCCGGGGATGGCTACACCTTC. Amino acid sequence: CSVEAGDGYTF.

The CDR3 nucleotides read TGTGCCAGCAGCGTAGCCTGGACGAGGGGAACCGGGGAGCTGTTTTTT. It codes for CASSVAWTRGTGELFF. This chain links TRBV9 with TRBJ2-2; D might be TRBD1 or TRBD2, each matching 5 bases. Germline CDR1 is SGDLS and CDR2 is YYNGEE. V was trimmed by 0 bases and J by 5 bases, leaving 14 bases between them. The CDR3 extends over 16 amino acids.

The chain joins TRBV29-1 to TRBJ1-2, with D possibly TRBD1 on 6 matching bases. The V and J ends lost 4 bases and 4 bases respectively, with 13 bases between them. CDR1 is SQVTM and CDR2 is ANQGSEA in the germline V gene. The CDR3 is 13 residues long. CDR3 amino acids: CSVGEGEFYGYTF. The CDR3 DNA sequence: TGCAGCGTTGGGGAGGGGGAGTTCTATGGCTACACCTTC.

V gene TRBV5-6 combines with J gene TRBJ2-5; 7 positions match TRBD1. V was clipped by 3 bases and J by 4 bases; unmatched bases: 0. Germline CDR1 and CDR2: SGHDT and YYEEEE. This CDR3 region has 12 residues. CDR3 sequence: CASSWTGETQYF. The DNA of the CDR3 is TGTGCCAGCAGCTGGACAGGAGAGACCCAGTACTTC.

CDR3 region: CAISESMLDRDFDEQYF. DNA of the CDR3: TGTGCCATCAGTGAGTCGATGCTGGATCGGGACTTCGACGAGCAGTACTTC. The V gene is TRBV10-3, the J gene TRBJ2-7; possibly TRBD2 for D (6 bases). CDR1 is ENHRY and CDR2 is SYGVKD in the germline V gene. V shed 0 bases and J shed 5 bases, with 20 bases lying between them. The CDR3 extends over 17 amino acids.

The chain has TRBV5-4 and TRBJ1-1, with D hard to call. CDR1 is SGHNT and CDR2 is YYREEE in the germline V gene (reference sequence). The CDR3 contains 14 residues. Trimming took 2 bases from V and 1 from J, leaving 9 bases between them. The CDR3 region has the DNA TGTGCCAGCAGCTTTGGTCGGGGGAACACTGAAGCTTTCTTT. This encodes CASSFGRGNTEAFF.

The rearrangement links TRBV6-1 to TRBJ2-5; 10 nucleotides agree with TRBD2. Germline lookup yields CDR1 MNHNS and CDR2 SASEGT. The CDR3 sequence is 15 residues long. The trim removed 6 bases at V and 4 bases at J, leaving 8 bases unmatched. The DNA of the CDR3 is TGTGCCAGCAGCTGGACTAGCGGAGCCCCAGAGACCCAGTACTTC. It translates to CASSWTSGAPETQYF.

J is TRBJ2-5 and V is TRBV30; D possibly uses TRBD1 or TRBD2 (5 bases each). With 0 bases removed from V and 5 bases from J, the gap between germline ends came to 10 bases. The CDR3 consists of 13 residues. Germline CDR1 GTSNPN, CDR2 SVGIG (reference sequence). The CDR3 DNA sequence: TGTGCCTGGAGTGTTAGAGGGGCCGAGACCCAGTACTTC. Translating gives CAWSVRGAETQYF.

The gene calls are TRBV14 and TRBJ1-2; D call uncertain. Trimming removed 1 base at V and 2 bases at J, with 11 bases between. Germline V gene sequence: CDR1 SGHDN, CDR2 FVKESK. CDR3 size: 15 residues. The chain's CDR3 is CASSQVGSQNYGYTF. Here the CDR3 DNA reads TGTGCCAGCAGCCAAGTAGGCAGCCAGAACTATGGCTACACCTTC.

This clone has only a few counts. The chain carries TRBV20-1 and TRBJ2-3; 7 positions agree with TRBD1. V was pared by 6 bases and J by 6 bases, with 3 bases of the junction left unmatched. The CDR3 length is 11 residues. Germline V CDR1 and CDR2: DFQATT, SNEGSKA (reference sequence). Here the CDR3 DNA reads TGCAGTGCAAAACAGGGGGATACGCAGTATTTT. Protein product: CSAKQGDTQYF.

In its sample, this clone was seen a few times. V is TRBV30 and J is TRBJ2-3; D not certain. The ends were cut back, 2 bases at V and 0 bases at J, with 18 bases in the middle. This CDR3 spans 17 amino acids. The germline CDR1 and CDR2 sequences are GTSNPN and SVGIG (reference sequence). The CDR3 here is CAWSKAWAASSTDTQYF. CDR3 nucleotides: TGTGCCTGGAGTAAAGCTTGGGCAGCATCTAGCACAGATACGCAGTATTTT.

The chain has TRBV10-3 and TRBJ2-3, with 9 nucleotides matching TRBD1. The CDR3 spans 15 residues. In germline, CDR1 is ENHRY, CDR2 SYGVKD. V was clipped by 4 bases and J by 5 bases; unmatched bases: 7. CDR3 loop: CAISAQDRGGDTQYF. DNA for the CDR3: TGTGCCATCAGTGCCCAAGACAGGGGGGGAGATACGCAGTATTTT.